The text below deals with one T cell receptor (beta chain). This record comes from a study of control samples from healthy donors and cancer patients. Trimming removed 2 bases from V and 5 bases from J, with 7 bases in between. The CDR3 consists of 13 residues. Germline values: CDR1 SGHRS, CDR2 YFSETQ. Sequenced by immunoSEQ multiplex PCR; TCRdb stores in-frame clones only, minus some. The data hold about 160,000 clones, with over 90% observed a single time. The sequence came from a woman between 25 and 40 years old in good health. The chain links TRBV5-1 to TRBJ2-2; no clear D gene. The material sequenced was blood. CDR3 sequence reads: CASSLRETGELFF. DNA of the CDR3: TGCGCCAGCAGCTTAAGGGAAACCGGGGAGCTGTTTTTT.